This T cell receptor (beta chain) stems from a study of shared clonotypes between healthy human individuals. Study results and limitations: A handful of donors shared around 5% of their naive CD4 clonotypes. Sampling covered blood only; tissue repertoires likely differ.

The protocol was immunoSEQ multiplex PCR, while the TCRdb copy is restricted to in-frame clones and leaves out a portion. The sample consists of hundreds of thousands of clones, 85% to 95% of them appearing once. CDR1 is SGHAT, CDR2 FQNNGV, per germline. This CDR3 has 14 residues. Unmatched junction bases numbered 7, after V lost 5 bases and J lost 5 bases. This clone was recorded only once. The target antigen is unknown. Naive-designated CD8 cells lacked CD45RO, were positively enriched for CCR7, and omitted terminally differentiated effector memory CD45RA+ cells. The sequenced sample consisted of naive CD8+ T cells sorted from blood. V usage is TRBV11-2 and J usage is TRBJ2-7; 9 nucleotides agree with TRBD2. This receptor was identified in a woman younger than 45 in good health. The CDR3 nucleotides are TGTGCCAGCAGCGATAGCGGGAGCTACGACGAGCAGTACTTC. It yields the protein CASSDSGSYDEQYF.